These 11 T cell receptor beta chains were all obtained from the same sample, sequenced in a study of T cell responses to AZD1222 COVID-19 vaccine. The table came from immunoSEQ multiplex PCR; TCRdb's copy has only in-frame clones and leaves some out. Among around 99,000 clones listed, around 90% were seen once. Source: peripheral blood, taken on day 0 of MenACWY control vaccination. These receptors were taken from an adult in good health.

The chain carries TRBV7-3 and TRBJ2-1; the match to TRBD1 covers 12 bases. CDR3 size: 17 residues. Germline CDR1 reads SGHTA; CDR2 reads FQGTGA. V lost 5 bases to trimming and J lost 8 bases; unmatched junction nucleotides: 13. This chain's CDR3 is CASSIGPPGTGGHEQFF. CDR3 nucleotide sequence: TGTGCCAGCAGCATCGGTCCCCCTGGGACAGGGGGCCATGAGCAGTTCTTC.

On this clone itself: One end of the junction does not line up with germline, which may come from a read error. The chain recombines TRBV5-4 with TRBJ2-3; possible D gene TRBD1, 6 bases. This CDR3 is built from 13 residues. Germline lookup yields CDR1 SGHNT and CDR2 YYREEE (reference sequence). The CDR3 DNA reads as TGTGCCAGCAACTTGAACAGGGCGTCGACGCAGTATTTT. Translated: CASNLNRASTQYF.

The chain links TRBV19 to TRBJ1-5, with 8 bases aligning to TRBD1. The CDR3 runs 17 residues. Trimming removed 0 bases from V and 6 bases from J; junction bases left unmatched: 10. Germline assignment: CDR1 LNHDA and CDR2 SQIVND (reference sequence). The CDR3 protein is CASSIDPTGEYSQPQHF. The CDR3 DNA reads as TGTGCCAGTAGTATAGACCCGACAGGGGAGTATAGTCAGCCCCAGCATTTT.

V and J are TRBV4-3 and TRBJ2-3; D is perhaps TRBD2 (6 bases). V shed 4 bases and J shed 3 bases, with 14 bases lying between them. The CDR3 sequence is 15 residues long. The germline V gene encodes CDR1 LGHNA and CDR2 YSLEER. Here the CDR3 reads CASSPRGSGTDTQYF. For the CDR3, the DNA is TGCGCCAGCAGCCCCCGAGGTAGCGGAACAGATACGCAGTATTTT.

This clone came up a few times. This chain joins TRBV7-9 and TRBJ2-1; no definite D call. Trimming shortened V by 8 bases and J by 0 bases, and 17 bases separated the two germline ends. CDR1 and CDR2 from the germline V gene are SEHNR and FQNEAQ (reference sequence). CDR3 size: 16 residues. The CDR3 is CASDEGHVSSYNEQFF. CDR3 bases: TGTGCCAGCGACGAAGGCCATGTGAGCTCCTACAATGAGCAGTTCTTC.

The chain links TRBV9 to TRBJ2-1; TRBD1 or TRBD2 may be the D gene (5 bases each). V was cut by 0 bases and J by 2 bases, with 12 bases left in between. The CDR3 runs to 16 residues. CDR1 is SGDLS and CDR2 is YYNGEE in the germline V gene. The DNA for the CDR3 is TGTGCCAGCAGCGTAGTGGGGGTAGGGGCCTACAATGAGCAGTTCTTC. Translation gives CASSVVGVGAYNEQFF.

The chain is built from TRBV12-3 or TRBV12-4 and TRBJ2-7; no definite D call. The V end lost 10 bases, the J end lost 2 bases, and 15 bases lay between the germline ends. The CDR3 covers 13 residues. CDR3 loop: CATRRTGTYEQYF. CDR3 coding DNA: TGTGCCACCCGCCGGACCGGAACCTACGAGCAGTACTTC.

The chain uses TRBV5-6 and TRBJ1-2; 7 bases align to TRBD1. V lost 6 bases to trimming and J lost 7 bases; unmatched junction nucleotides: 15. Looked up from germline, CDR1 is SGHDT and CDR2 is YYEEEE. The CDR3 runs 15 residues. CDR3 sequence reads: CASTPLGTVEFGYTF. DNA for the CDR3: TGTGCCAGCACGCCACTAGGGACAGTGGAGTTTGGCTACACCTTC. The complete variable domain, with remaining parts taken from reference TRBV5-6 and TRBJ1-2, reads DAGVTQSPTHLIKTRGQQVTLRCSPKSGHDTVSWYQQALGQGPQFIFQYYEEEERQRGNFPDRFSGHQFPNYSSELNVNALLLGDSALYLCASTPLGTVEFGYTFGSGTRLTVV.

V gene TRBV3-1 (or the pseudogene TRBV3-2) combines with J gene TRBJ1-1; D possibly corresponds to TRBD1 (6 bases). There are 14 residues in the CDR3. The germline gives CDR1 LGHDT, CDR2 YNNKEL (reference sequence). The V gene lost 4 bases and the J gene lost 7 bases, with 16 bases spanning the gap. In nucleotides, the CDR3 is TGTGCCAGCAGCCCCAACAGGGAAGTGGGTGAAGCTTTCTTT. Residues: CASSPNREVGEAFF.

V is TRBV7-9 and J is TRBJ2-7; D is unclear. This CDR3 contains 14 residues. With 6 bases removed from V and 6 bases from J, the gap between germline ends came to 18 bases. CDR1 SEHNR and CDR2 FQNEAQ come from the germline V gene (reference sequence). The CDR3 DNA reads as TGTGCCAGCAGTGATGGCAGGCAACCGCGCGAGCAGTACTTC. It yields the protein CASSDGRQPREQYF.

This sequence joins TRBV14 and TRBJ2-7; no clear D gene. Germline-derived CDR1 and CDR2 are SGHDN and FVKESK. The CDR3 is made up of 12 amino acids. V dropped 0 bases and J dropped 6 bases, with 6 bases sitting between them. The chain's CDR3 is CASSQDTAEQYF. The DNA for the CDR3 is TGTGCCAGCAGCCAAGATACAGCCGAGCAGTACTTC.